The clone carrying this TCR beta chain has a count of ten or more. This entry comes from a study of T cells in Graves' hyperthyroidism and ophthalmopathy. Trimming removed 3 bases from V and 4 bases from J; junction bases left unmatched: 7. Germline-derived CDR1 and CDR2 are WNHNN and SYGVQD (reference sequence). This CDR3 is built from 15 residues. Amplified TCR beta CDR3 regions came from RNA transcripts. TCR CDR3 regions were first amplified by RT-PCR with HTBI primers. TCRdb re-called the multiplex PCR reads through MiXCR, storing one row per CDR3 protein. The table has more than 300,000 distinct CDR3 sequences, about 18% seen once.

This clonotype was sampled from a man aged 18 to 35 with Graves' ophthalmopathy. The chain couples TRBV10-1 to TRBJ1-1, with TRBD1 identical over 8 bases. Sequencing input: blood. CDR3 amino acids: CASSDPDRGITEAFF. The CDR3 DNA follows: TGCGCCAGCAGTGATCCCGACAGGGGAATCACTGAAGCTTTCTTT.